This is a list of T cell receptor beta chains from one sample in a study of spatial heterogeneity in lung cancer. One entry per CDR3 protein results from TCRdb running MiXCR on the 5' RACE reads. The table shows 3,000 or so distinct CDR3 sequences, with roughly 5.7% occurring only once. Sequenced here: lung tumor tissue, sampled at surgery. The receptors were gathered from a male donor with early-stage non-small cell lung cancer. CDR3s include the opening cysteine and the closing phenylalanine or tryptophan. A D gene is named only where the DNA matches it firmly. Size tells how often a clone was seen (once, few, many) or the class of an expanded clone, and some rows leave it out.

cdr3_aa: CASSLAGSYTF; cdr3_nt: TGTGCCAGCAGCTTGGCAGGGAGCTACACCTTC; j_call: TRBJ1-2; clone_size: NA; v_call: TRBV5-4; d_call: NA
cdr3_aa: CASRDRGNQPQHF; cdr3_nt: TGTGCCAGCAGGGACAGGGGCAATCAGCCCCAGCATTTT; j_call: TRBJ1-5; clone_size: medium-sized; v_call: TRBV6-1; d_call: TRBD1
cdr3_aa: CASSQDEALGAEAFF; cdr3_nt: TGCGCCAGCAGCCAAGATGAAGCCCTGGGTGCTGAAGCTTTCTTT; j_call: TRBJ1-1; clone_size: medium-sized; v_call: TRBV4-1; d_call: NA
cdr3_aa: CAISAQDRASSGANVLTF; cdr3_nt: TGTGCCATCAGTGCCCAGGACAGGGCGAGCTCTGGGGCCAACGTCCTGACTTTC; j_call: TRBJ2-6; clone_size: few; v_call: TRBV10-3; d_call: TRBD1
cdr3_aa: CASSHFHTDTQYF; cdr3_nt: TGTGCCAGCAGCCACTTTCACACTGATACGCAGTATTTT; j_call: TRBJ2-3; clone_size: many; v_call: TRBV11-2; d_call: NA
cdr3_aa: CASSEGGGQPQHF; cdr3_nt: TGTGCCAGCAGTGAAGGGGGGGGGCAGCCCCAGCATTTT; j_call: TRBJ1-5; clone_size: medium-sized; v_call: TRBV6-1; d_call: NA
cdr3_aa: CSHLEQGLLRTDTQYF; cdr3_nt: TGCAGCCACTTGGAACAGGGCCTTCTTCGCACAGATACGCAGTATTTT; j_call: TRBJ2-3; clone_size: many; v_call: TRBV29-1; d_call: NA
cdr3_aa: CSARNALNEKLFF; cdr3_nt: TGCAGTGCTAGGAACGCTCTGAATGAAAAACTGTTTTTT; j_call: TRBJ1-4; clone_size: medium-sized; v_call: TRBV20-1; d_call: NA
cdr3_aa: CASSPSRFEQFF; cdr3_nt: TGTGCCAGCAGTCCTTCTAGATTTGAGCAGTTCTTC; j_call: TRBJ2-1; clone_size: many; v_call: TRBV3-1; d_call: NA
cdr3_aa: CASRGGTEAFF; cdr3_nt: TGCGCCAGCAGGGGGGGAACTGAAGCTTTCTTT; j_call: TRBJ1-1; clone_size: medium-sized; v_call: TRBV5-1; d_call: NA
cdr3_aa: CASSHGGGVTEAFF; cdr3_nt: TGTGCCAGCAGCCATGGGGGAGGGGTTACTGAAGCTTTCTTT; j_call: TRBJ1-1; clone_size: medium-sized; v_call: TRBV7-6; d_call: NA
cdr3_aa: CASSLGTGPYEQYF; cdr3_nt: TGTGCCAGCAGTTTGGGGACAGGGCCTTACGAGCAGTACTTC; j_call: TRBJ2-7; clone_size: many; v_call: TRBV12-3/TRBV12-4; d_call: TRBD1
cdr3_aa: CASLGQRVFNEKLFF; cdr3_nt: TGTGCCAGCCTCGGGCAAAGGGTCTTTAATGAAAAACTGTTTTTT; j_call: TRBJ1-4; clone_size: NA; v_call: TRBV5-4; d_call: NA
cdr3_aa: CASSPTGLAGRKQFF; cdr3_nt: TGTGCCAGCAGTCCAACGGGACTAGCGGGAAGGAAGCAGTTCTTC; j_call: TRBJ2-1; clone_size: once; v_call: TRBV6-1; d_call: TRBD2
cdr3_aa: CASSPLRDWGGELFF; cdr3_nt: TGCGCCAGCAGCCCCCTCCGGGATTGGGGCGGGGAGCTGTTTTTT; j_call: TRBJ2-2; clone_size: medium-sized; v_call: TRBV4-1; d_call: NA
cdr3_aa: CASSIGGRSNQPQHF; cdr3_nt: TGTGCCAGTAGTATAGGGGGGAGAAGCAATCAGCCCCAGCATTTT; j_call: TRBJ1-5; clone_size: medium-sized; v_call: TRBV19; d_call: NA
cdr3_aa: CASSLGIPTYGYTF; cdr3_nt: TGTGCCAGCAGCTTAGGGATTCCGACCTATGGCTACACCTTC; j_call: TRBJ1-2; clone_size: many; v_call: TRBV5-6; d_call: NA
cdr3_aa: CASMDYEQYF; cdr3_nt: TGTGCCAGCATGGACTACGAGCAGTACTTC; j_call: TRBJ2-7; clone_size: NA; v_call: TRBV2; d_call: NA
cdr3_aa: CAIGGLAGIQETQYF; cdr3_nt: TGTGCCATCGGGGGACTAGCGGGAATCCAAGAGACCCAGTACTTC; j_call: TRBJ2-5; clone_size: medium-sized; v_call: TRBV6-1; d_call: TRBD2
cdr3_aa: CASSYGLTTDTQYF; cdr3_nt: TGTGCCAGCAGCTACGGACTCACCACAGATACGCAGTATTTT; j_call: TRBJ2-3; clone_size: many; v_call: TRBV7-9; d_call: NA
cdr3_aa: CASSFSIAANEQFF; cdr3_nt: TGTGCCAGCAGTTTTTCGATAGCGGCCAATGAGCAGTTCTTC; j_call: TRBJ2-1; clone_size: NA; v_call: TRBV6-2/TRBV6-3; d_call: NA
cdr3_aa: CASSQGGEQYF; cdr3_nt: TGTGCCAGCAGCCAGGGTGGTGAGCAGTACTTC; j_call: TRBJ2-7; clone_size: medium-sized; v_call: TRBV3-1; d_call: NA
cdr3_aa: CASSLEQGPYEQYF; cdr3_nt: TGCGCCAGCAGCTTGGAACAGGGACCCTACGAGCAGTACTTC; j_call: TRBJ2-7; clone_size: medium-sized; v_call: TRBV5-1; d_call: NA
cdr3_aa: CASSFQGGNEQFF; cdr3_nt: TGTGCCAGCAGTTTTCAGGGAGGGAATGAGCAGTTCTTC; j_call: TRBJ2-1; clone_size: few; v_call: TRBV12-3/TRBV12-4; d_call: TRBD2
cdr3_aa: CASSLVYGETQYF; cdr3_nt: TGTGCCAGCAGCTTAGTATACGGAGAGACCCAGTACTTC; j_call: TRBJ2-5; clone_size: few; v_call: TRBV11-2; d_call: NA
cdr3_aa: CASSPGQEGSRTQYF; cdr3_nt: TGTGCCAGCAGCCCGGGACAGGAGGGTTCGCGGACCCAGTACTTC; j_call: TRBJ2-5; clone_size: many; v_call: TRBV28; d_call: TRBD1
cdr3_aa: CASSPRSLAQTSEQFF; cdr3_nt: TGTGCCAGTAGTCCCCGGTCCCTCGCCCAGACAAGTGAGCAGTTCTTC; j_call: TRBJ2-1; clone_size: many; v_call: TRBV19; d_call: NA
cdr3_aa: CASRPGAGAIYNEQFF; cdr3_nt: TGTGCCAGCAGACCTGGCGCGGGAGCGATCTACAATGAGCAGTTCTTC; j_call: TRBJ2-1; clone_size: once; v_call: TRBV7-2; d_call: TRBD2
cdr3_aa: CASSQALGPTGELFF; cdr3_nt: TGTGCCAGCAGCCAGGCCCTTGGGCCCACCGGGGAGCTGTTTTTT; j_call: TRBJ2-2; clone_size: medium-sized; v_call: TRBV7-9; d_call: NA
cdr3_aa: CASREWDTGELFF; cdr3_nt: TGCGCCAGCAGAGAATGGGACACCGGGGAGCTGTTTTTT; j_call: TRBJ2-2; clone_size: NA; v_call: TRBV5-1; d_call: NA
cdr3_aa: CASGGSTRADTQYF; cdr3_nt: TGTGCCAGCGGGGGCTCCACGAGGGCAGATACGCAGTATTTT; j_call: TRBJ2-3; clone_size: many; v_call: TRBV2; d_call: NA
cdr3_aa: CASSPGLVGGQETQYF; cdr3_nt: TGTGCCAGCAGCCCCGGACTAGTGGGAGGACAAGAGACCCAGTACTTC; j_call: TRBJ2-5; clone_size: medium-sized; v_call: TRBV7-9; d_call: TRBD2